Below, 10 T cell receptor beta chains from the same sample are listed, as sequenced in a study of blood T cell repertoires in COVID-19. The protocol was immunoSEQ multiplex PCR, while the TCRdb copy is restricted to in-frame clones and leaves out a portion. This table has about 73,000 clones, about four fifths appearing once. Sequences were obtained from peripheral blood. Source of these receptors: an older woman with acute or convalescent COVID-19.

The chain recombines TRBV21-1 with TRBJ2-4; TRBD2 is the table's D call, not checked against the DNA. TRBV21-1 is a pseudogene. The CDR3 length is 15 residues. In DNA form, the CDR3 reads TGTGCCAGCAGCAAAGGGGGAGATCACAAAAACATTCAGTACTTC. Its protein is CASSKGGDHKNIQYF.

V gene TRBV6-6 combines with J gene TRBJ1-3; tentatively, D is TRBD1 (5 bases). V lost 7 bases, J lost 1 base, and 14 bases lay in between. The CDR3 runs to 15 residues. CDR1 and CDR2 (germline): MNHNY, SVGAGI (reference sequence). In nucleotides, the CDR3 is TGTGCCAGCACGACAGCCCGTACTTCTGGAAACACCATATATTTT. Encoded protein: CASTTARTSGNTIYF.

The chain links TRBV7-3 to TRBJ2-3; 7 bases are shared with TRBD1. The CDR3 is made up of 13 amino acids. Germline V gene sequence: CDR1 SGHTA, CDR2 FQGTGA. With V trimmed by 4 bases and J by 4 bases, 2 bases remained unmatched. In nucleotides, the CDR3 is TGTGCCAGCAGCTCGACAGGGCCAGATACGCAGTATTTT. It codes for CASSSTGPDTQYF. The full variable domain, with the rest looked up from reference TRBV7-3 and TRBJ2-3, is GAGVSQTPSNKVTEKGKYVELRCDPISGHTALYWYRQSLGQGPEFLIYFQGTGAADDSGLPNDRFFAVRPEGSVSTLKIQRTERGDSAVYLCASSSTGPDTQYFGPGTRLTVL.

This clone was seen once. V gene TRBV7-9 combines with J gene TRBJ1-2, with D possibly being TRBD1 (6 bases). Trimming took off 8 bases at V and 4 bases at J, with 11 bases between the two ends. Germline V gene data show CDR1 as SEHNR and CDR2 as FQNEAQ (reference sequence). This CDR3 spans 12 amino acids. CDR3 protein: CASDRNLYGYTF. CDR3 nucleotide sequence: TGTGCCAGCGACAGGAATCTCTATGGCTACACCTTC.

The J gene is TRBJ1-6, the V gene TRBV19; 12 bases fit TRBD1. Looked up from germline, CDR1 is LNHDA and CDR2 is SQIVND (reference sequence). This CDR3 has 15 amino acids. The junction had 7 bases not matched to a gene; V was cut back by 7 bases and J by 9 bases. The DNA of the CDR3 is TGTGCCAGTAAACAAAGGGGACAGGGGGCTTCACCCCTCCACTTT. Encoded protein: CASKQRGQGASPLHF. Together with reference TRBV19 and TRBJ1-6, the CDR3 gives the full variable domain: DGGITQSPKYLFRKEGQNVTLSCEQNLNHDAMYWYRQDPGQGLRLIYYSQIVNDFQKGDIAEGYSVSREKKESFPLTVTSAQKNPTAFYLCASKQRGQGASPLHFGNGTRLTVT.

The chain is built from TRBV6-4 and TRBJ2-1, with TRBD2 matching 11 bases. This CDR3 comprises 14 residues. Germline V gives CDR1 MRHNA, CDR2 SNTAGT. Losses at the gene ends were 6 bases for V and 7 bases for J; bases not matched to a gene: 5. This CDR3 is CASSRLAGTNEQFF. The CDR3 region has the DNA TGTGCCAGCAGCCGACTAGCGGGGACGAATGAGCAGTTCTTC.

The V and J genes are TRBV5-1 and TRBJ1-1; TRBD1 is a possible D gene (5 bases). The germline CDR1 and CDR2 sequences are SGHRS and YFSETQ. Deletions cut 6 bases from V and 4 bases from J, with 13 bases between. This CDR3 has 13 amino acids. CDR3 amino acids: CASNSAGGTEAFF. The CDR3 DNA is TGCGCCAGCAACTCCGCGGGGGGCACTGAAGCTTTCTTT.

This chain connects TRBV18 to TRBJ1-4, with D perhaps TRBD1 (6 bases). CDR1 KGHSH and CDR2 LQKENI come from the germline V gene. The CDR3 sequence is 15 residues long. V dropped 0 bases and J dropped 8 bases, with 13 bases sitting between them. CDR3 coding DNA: TGTGCCAGCTCACCACCCGACAGCGGGGGCGAAAAACTGTTTTTT. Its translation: CASSPPDSGGEKLFF.

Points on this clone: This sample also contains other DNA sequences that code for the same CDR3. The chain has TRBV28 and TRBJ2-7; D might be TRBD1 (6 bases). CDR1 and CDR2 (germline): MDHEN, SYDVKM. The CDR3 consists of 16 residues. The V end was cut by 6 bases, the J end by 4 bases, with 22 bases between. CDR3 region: CASSPPAVGGSYEQYF. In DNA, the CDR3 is TGTGCCAGCAGCCCTCCCGCCGTAGGGGGATCGTACGAGCAGTACTTC.

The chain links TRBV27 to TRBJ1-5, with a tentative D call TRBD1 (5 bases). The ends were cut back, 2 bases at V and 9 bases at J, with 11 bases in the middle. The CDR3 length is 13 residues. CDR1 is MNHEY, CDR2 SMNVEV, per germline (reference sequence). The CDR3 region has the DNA TGTGCCAGCAGTTTACAGGGCAGGTCGCCCCAGCATTTT. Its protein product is CASSLQGRSPQHF.